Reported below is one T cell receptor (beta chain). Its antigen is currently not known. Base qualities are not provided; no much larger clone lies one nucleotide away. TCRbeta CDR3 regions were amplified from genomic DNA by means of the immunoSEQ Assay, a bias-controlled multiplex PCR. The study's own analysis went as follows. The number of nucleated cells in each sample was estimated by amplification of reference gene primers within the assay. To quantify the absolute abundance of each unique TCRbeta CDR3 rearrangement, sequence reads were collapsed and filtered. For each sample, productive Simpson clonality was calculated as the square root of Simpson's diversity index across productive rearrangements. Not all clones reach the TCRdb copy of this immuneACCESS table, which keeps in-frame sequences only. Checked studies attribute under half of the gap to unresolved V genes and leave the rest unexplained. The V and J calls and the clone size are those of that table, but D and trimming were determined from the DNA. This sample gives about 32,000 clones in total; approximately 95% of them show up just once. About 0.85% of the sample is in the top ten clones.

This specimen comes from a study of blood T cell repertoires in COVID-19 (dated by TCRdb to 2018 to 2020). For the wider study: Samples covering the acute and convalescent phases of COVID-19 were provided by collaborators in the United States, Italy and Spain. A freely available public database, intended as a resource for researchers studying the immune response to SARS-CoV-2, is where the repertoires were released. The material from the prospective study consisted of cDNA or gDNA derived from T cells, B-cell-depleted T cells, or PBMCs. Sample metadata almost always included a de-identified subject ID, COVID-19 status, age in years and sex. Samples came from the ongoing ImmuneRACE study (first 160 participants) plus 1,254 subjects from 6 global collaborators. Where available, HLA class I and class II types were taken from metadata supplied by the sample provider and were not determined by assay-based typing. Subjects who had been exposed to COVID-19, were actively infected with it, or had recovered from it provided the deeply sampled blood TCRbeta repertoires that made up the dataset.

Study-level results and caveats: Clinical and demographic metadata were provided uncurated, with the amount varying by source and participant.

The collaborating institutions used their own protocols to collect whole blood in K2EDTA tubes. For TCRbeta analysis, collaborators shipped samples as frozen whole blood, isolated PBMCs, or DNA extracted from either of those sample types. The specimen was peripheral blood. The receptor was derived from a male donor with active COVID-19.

The sequence in DNA is TGTGCCAGCTCACCCCCCGGGAAGAGCTCCTACAATGAGCAGTTCTTC. Its product reads: CASSPPGKSSYNEQFF. In this chain, TRBV18 is recombined with TRBJ2-1; tentative D gene TRBD2, with 5 bases matching. The CDR3 contains 16 residues, cysteine and phenylalanine counted. Kept here is only the CDR3 DNA, which spans 48 bases and is read in frame from base 1. CDR1 and CDR2 (KGHSH, LQKENI) derive from the germline V gene. V loses 3 bases, J loses 0 bases, and the germline ends lie 12 bases apart.